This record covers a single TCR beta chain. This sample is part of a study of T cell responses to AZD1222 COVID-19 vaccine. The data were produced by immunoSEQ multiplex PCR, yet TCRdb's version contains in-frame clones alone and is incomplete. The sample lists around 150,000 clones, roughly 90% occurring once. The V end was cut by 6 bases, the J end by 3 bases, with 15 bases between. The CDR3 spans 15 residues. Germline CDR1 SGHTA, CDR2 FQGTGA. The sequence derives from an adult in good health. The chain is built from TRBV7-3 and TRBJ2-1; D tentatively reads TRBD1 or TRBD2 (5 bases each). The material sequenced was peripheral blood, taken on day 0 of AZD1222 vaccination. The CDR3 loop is CASRSTRDGYNEQFF. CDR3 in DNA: TGTGCCAGCAGGTCAACTAGGGACGGCTACAATGAGCAGTTCTTC.